A selection of T cell receptor beta chains follows, all from one sample in a study of cytomegalovirus exposure and HLA in healthy donors. Only in-frame clones appear in the TCRdb table, and some are missing; sequencing was by immunoSEQ multiplex PCR. In the table there are over 95,000 clones, 60% to 85% of which are singletons. Material: PBMCs. The receptors come from a woman between 40 and 55 years old in good health and CMV-seropositive. The CDR3 runs from the conserved cysteine through the conserved F or W. D genes are given only for firm matches. Some rows have no size entry. The others give once, few or many, or a class for an expanded clone.

D	V	J	size	CDR3	DNA
NA	TRBV10-1	TRBJ1-2	NA	CASSEYREYGYTF	TGCGCCAGCAGTGAGTACAGGGAGTATGGCTACACCTTC
NA	TRBV27	TRBJ1-6	NA	CASGPSGQVNSPLHF	TGTGCCAGCGGTCCCTCAGGGCAGGTTAATTCACCCCTCCACTTT
NA	TRBV6-5	TRBJ1-3	NA	CASSTGNTIYF	TGTGCCAGCAGCACAGGAAACACCATATATTTT
TRBD1	TRBV6-5	TRBJ1-2	NA	CASSPGTGFYGYTF	TGTGCCAGCAGTCCCGGGACAGGGTTCTATGGCTACACCTTC
NA	TRBV7-7	TRBJ2-3	NA	CASSRNRGDTQYF	TGTGCTAGCAGCCGGAATCGGGGGGATACGCAGTATTTT
NA	TRBV6-1	TRBJ2-7	NA	CASRRPTVSYEQYF	TGTGCCAGCAGGAGGCCGACAGTCTCCTACGAGCAGTACTTC
TRBD2	TRBV20-1	TRBJ2-3	few	CSANGLATQYF	TGCAGTGCAAACGGACTAGCGACGCAGTATTTT
TRBD1	TRBV5-1	TRBJ1-3	NA	CASSSNTGATGNTIYF	TGCGCCAGCAGCTCTAATACAGGGGCAACTGGAAACACCATATATTTT
NA	TRBV2	TRBJ1-1	few	CASSDQGSTEAFF	TGTGCCAGCAGTGACCAGGGCTCAACTGAAGCTTTCTTT
TRBD1	TRBV7-2	TRBJ2-7	once	CASSLPRIPTGQTYEQYF	TGTGCCAGCAGCCTACCTCGGATACCTACGGGACAGACCTACGAGCAGTACTTC
NA	TRBV6-6	TRBJ1-2	few	CASSYSEGNYGYTF	TGTGCCAGCAGTTACTCGGAGGGCAACTATGGCTACACCTTC
NA	TRBV19	TRBJ2-7	few	CASSIQGGKQYF	TGTGCCAGTAGTATTCAGGGGGGAAAGCAGTACTTC
NA	TRBV7-9	TRBJ1-1	NA	CASSPRPRVGTEAFF	TGTGCCAGCAGCCCCAGGCCCAGGGTAGGAACTGAAGCTTTCTTT
TRBD2	TRBV10-2	TRBJ2-2	NA	CASSGRTSGDGYTGELFF	TGCGCCAGCAGTGGTAGGACTAGCGGGGATGGGTACACCGGGGAGCTGTTTTTT
NA	TRBV18	TRBJ2-7	NA	CASSPQHGRTVWEQYF	TGTGCCAGCTCACCGCAACACGGGAGGACAGTGTGGGAGCAGTACTTC
NA	TRBV2	TRBJ1-1	NA	CASSAKAGNTEAFF	TGTGCCAGCAGTGCGAAAGCGGGAAACACTGAAGCTTTCTTT
NA	TRBV30	TRBJ1-4	NA	CAWSPRSTATNEKLFF	TGTGCCTGGAGTCCCCGTAGTACCGCAACTAATGAAAAACTGTTTTTT
NA	TRBV7-2	TRBJ2-1	NA	CASSLNGRGSEQFF	TGTGCCAGCAGCTTAAATGGTCGGGGTAGTGAGCAGTTCTTC
NA	TRBV7-9	TRBJ1-4	few	CASSSVRQSTNEKLFF	TGTGCCAGCAGCTCCGTCCGACAGTCAACTAATGAAAAACTGTTTTTT
TRBD2	TRBV2	TRBJ2-5	NA	CASSLAGGPQETQYF	TGTGCCAGCAGTCTAGCGGGGGGGCCTCAAGAGACCCAGTACTTC
TRBD2	TRBV6-5	TRBJ2-7	NA	CASSKLAGSSYEQYF	TGTGCCAGCAGTAAACTAGCGGGGAGCTCCTACGAGCAGTACTTC
NA	TRBV2	TRBJ1-4	NA	CASTRQTVGEKLFF	TGTGCCAGTACGAGACAGACCGTAGGTGAAAAACTGTTTTTT
NA	TRBV4-1	TRBJ1-4	NA	CASSHLSRGLNEKLFF	TGCGCCAGCAGCCACCTATCAAGGGGGTTAAATGAAAAACTGTTTTTT
NA	TRBV5-6	TRBJ2-7	NA	CASSLPGKGYEQYF	TGTGCCAGCAGCTTGCCGGGTAAGGGGTACGAGCAGTACTTC
NA	TRBV28	TRBJ1-2	NA	CASSPLGGGDYGYTF	TGTGCCAGCAGTCCACTCGGGGGAGGCGACTATGGCTACACCTTC
TRBD2	TRBV5-1	TRBJ2-5	NA	CASSGLAGEQETQYF	TGCGCCAGCAGCGGACTAGCGGGAGAACAAGAGACCCAGTACTTC
NA	TRBV5-6	TRBJ2-2	few	CASSLGGGFISGELFF	TGTGCCAGCAGCTTGGGCGGAGGGTTTATATCCGGGGAGCTGTTTTTT
NA	TRBV6-5	TRBJ1-1	NA	CASSHSSKGDTEAFF	TGTGCCAGCAGTCACAGCAGCAAGGGGGACACTGAAGCTTTCTTT
TRBD1	TRBV25-1	TRBJ2-1	NA	CASRRATGGFNEQFF	TGTGCCAGCAGGCGGGCGACAGGGGGCTTCAATGAGCAGTTCTTC
NA	TRBV7-9	TRBJ1-6	NA	CASSGLITNSPLHF	TGTGCCAGCAGCGGACTGATAACTAATTCACCCCTCCACTTT
NA	TRBV30	TRBJ2-7	few	CAWSVPRGEQYF	TGTGCCTGGAGTGTACCTCGGGGGGAGCAGTACTTC
NA	TRBV5-1	TRBJ1-2	NA	CASSFSPGIYGYTF	TGCGCCAGCAGCTTCAGCCCGGGTATCTATGGCTACACCTTC
NA	TRBV6-1	TRBJ1-4	NA	CASSVIDEKLFF	TGTGCCAGCAGTGTAATAGATGAAAAACTGTTTTTT
TRBD2	TRBV5-1	TRBJ2-4	NA	CASRPGTSGNQYF	TGCGCCAGCAGACCCGGGACTAGCGGAAATCAGTACTTC
TRBD1	TRBV19	TRBJ1-5	NA	CASSRQGGPNQPQHF	TGTGCCAGTAGTAGACAGGGAGGCCCCAATCAGCCCCAGCATTTT
NA	TRBV12-5	TRBJ1-1	NA	CASGDTVVRQNTEAFF	TGTGCTAGTGGAGATACGGTAGTACGCCAGAACACTGAAGCTTTCTTT
TRBD1	TRBV2	TRBJ1-2	NA	CASSRDRVNYGYTF	TGTGCCAGCAGTAGGGACAGGGTGAACTATGGCTACACCTTC
NA	TRBV10-3	TRBJ1-2	NA	CAISESLEGFNYGYTF	TGTGCCATCAGTGAGTCCCTTGAGGGCTTCAACTATGGCTACACCTTC
TRBD1	TRBV6-1	TRBJ1-5	NA	CATRGQGYNQPQHF	TGTGCCACCCGGGGACAGGGTTACAATCAGCCCCAGCATTTT
TRBD1	TRBV6-1	TRBJ1-2	NA	CASSEGGQDTGGYTF	TGTGCCAGCAGTGAAGGCGGACAGGACACAGGTGGCTACACCTTC
NA	TRBV19	TRBJ2-1	few	CASSIGRQANEQFF	TGTGCCAGTAGTATAGGTCGCCAGGCCAATGAGCAGTTCTTC
NA	TRBV5-1	TRBJ1-2	NA	CASSLDEGLGYGYTF	TGCGCCAGCAGCTTGGACGAGGGATTGGGCTATGGCTACACCTTC
NA	TRBV7-6	TRBJ2-3	NA	CASSSRDTDTQYF	TGTGCCAGCAGCAGCAGGGACACAGATACGCAGTATTTT
NA	TRBV2	TRBJ1-6	NA	CASSALENSPLHF	TGTGCCAGCAGTGCCCTAGAAAATTCACCCCTCCACTTT
TRBD1	TRBV5-1	TRBJ2-5	NA	CASSWTGDGETQYF	TGCGCCAGCAGCTGGACAGGGGACGGAGAGACCCAGTACTTC
NA	TRBV5-1	TRBJ2-3	NA	CASSLDRTDTQYF	TGCGCCAGCAGCTTGGACAGAACAGATACGCAGTATTTT
NA	TRBV5-6	TRBJ1-2	NA	CASSLEGRIYGYTF	TGTGCCAGCAGCTTGGAGGGGCGGATCTATGGCTACACCTTC
NA	TRBV6-1	TRBJ2-1	NA	CASSELRQNNEQFF	TGTGCCAGCAGTGAACTGAGGCAGAACAATGAGCAGTTCTTC
TRBD1	TRBV19	TRBJ1-4	NA	CASSGQGNQEKLFF	TGTGCCAGTTCGGGACAGGGGAATCAGGAAAAACTGTTTTTT
NA	TRBV25-1	TRBJ1-1	NA	CASSEFGRNTEAFF	TGTGCCAGCAGTGAATTCGGGAGGAACACTGAAGCTTTCTTT
NA	TRBV6-1	TRBJ1-4	once	CASPDSGNEKLFF	TGTGCCAGCCCGGACAGCGGTAATGAAAAACTGTTTTTT
TRBD2	TRBV7-9	TRBJ2-7	few	CASSLAGTSGGAMYEQYF	TGTGCCAGCAGCTTAGCCGGGACTAGCGGGGGGGCTATGTACGAGCAGTACTTC
NA	TRBV19	TRBJ2-3	NA	CASSIINQAQYF	TGTGCCAGTAGTATAATAAACCAGGCCCAGTATTTT
NA	TRBV29-1	TRBJ1-5	NA	CSVEWRAGDIEGSNQPQHF	TGCAGCGTTGAATGGCGGGCAGGGGATATCGAGGGGAGCAATCAGCCCCAGCATTTT
TRBD1	TRBV5-1	TRBJ1-6	NA	CASSLGQGARTPLHF	TGCGCCAGCAGCTTAGGACAGGGGGCTAGGACACCCCTCCACTTT
NA	TRBV5-4	TRBJ1-2	NA	CASSLTPGPSYTF	TGTGCCAGCAGCTTGACCCCTGGCCCGAGCTACACCTTC
NA	TRBV12-5	TRBJ1-3	NA	CASGQSGDSGNTIYF	TGTGCTAGTGGCCAGTCAGGGGACTCTGGAAACACCATATATTTT
NA	TRBV21-1	TRBJ1-2	NA	CASTQYPTGTSVKRGYTF	TGTGCCAGCACCCAATACCCAACAGGGACCTCTGTCAAAAGAGGCTACACCTTC